These 24 T cell receptor beta chains originate from one sample sequenced in a study of T cell repertoires in cytomegalovirus infection. MiXCR, applied by TCRdb to the reads, yields one record per CDR3 protein. The sample shows 250,000 or so distinct CDR3 sequences, over 15% of them seen only once. The sample comprised CD8+ T cells from PBMCs. The receptors here all came from a human donor in good health (CMV status not recorded). Some clones in this sample may be carry-over from other donors' samples.

This clonotype was counted a few times. This chain connects TRBV20-1 to TRBJ1-1; 8 bases map to TRBD1. The CDR3 loop spans 13 amino acids. The germline CDR1 and CDR2 sequences are DFQATT and SNEGSKA (reference sequence). V lost 6 bases, J lost 0 bases, and 3 bases stayed unmatched. CDR3 loop: CSARQGMNTEAFF. As DNA, the CDR3 is TGCAGTGCACGACAGGGGATGAACACTGAAGCTTTCTTT.

This chain joins TRBV4-1 and TRBJ1-2; TRBD1 is a possible D gene (6 bases). Germline loops: CDR1 MGHRA, CDR2 YSYEKL. The V gene lost 3 bases and the J gene lost 7 bases, with 12 bases spanning the gap. This CDR3 has 13 amino acids. CDR3 DNA: TGCGCCAGCAGCCAGGGGGCAGGACGTGGCTACACCTTC. It yields the protein CASSQGAGRGYTF.

This clonotype has a count of ten or more. The gene calls are TRBV7-2 and TRBJ2-3, with 8 positions matching TRBD2. The CDR3 runs to 16 residues. CDR1 is SGHTA, CDR2 FQGNSA, per germline. The V gene end was trimmed by 1 base and the J gene end by 3 bases; junction bases not matched to a gene: 6. The CDR3 DNA reads as TGTGCCAGCAGCTTAGTTAGCGGGGCCTTTACAGATACGCAGTATTTT. Its protein is CASSLVSGAFTDTQYF.

This clonotype was seen ten or more times. The chain employs TRBV3-1 and TRBJ2-3; weak D call: TRBD2 (6 bases). The CDR3 spans 15 residues. V was cut by 5 bases and J by 2 bases, with 14 bases left in between. Per the germline V gene, CDR1 is LGHDT and CDR2 is YNNKEL (reference sequence). This CDR3 reads CASSFGLPVTDTQYF. The CDR3 bases are TGTGCCAGCAGCTTTGGACTACCCGTCACAGATACGCAGTATTTT.

This clonotype was observed many times. This sequence joins TRBV7-9 and TRBJ1-5; 7 bases map to TRBD1. CDR1 SEHNR and CDR2 FQNEAQ come from the germline V gene (reference sequence). V was clipped by 5 bases and J by 7 bases; unmatched bases: 11. This CDR3 has 15 residues. CDR3 in DNA: TGTGCCAGCAGCATAGACAGGGAACCGTTCCAGCCCCAGCATTTT. Amino acid sequence: CASSIDREPFQPQHF. The full variable domain, completed using reference TRBV7-9 and TRBJ1-5, is DTGVSQNPRHKITKRGQNVTFRCDPISEHNRLYWYRQTLGQGPEFLTYFQNEAQLEKSRLLSDRFSAERPKGSFSTLEIQRTEQGDSAMYLCASSIDREPFQPQHFGDGTRLSIL.

This clonotype has more than one count but fewer than ten. The chain uses TRBV7-8 and TRBJ2-1; maybe TRBD2 (5 bases). The CDR3 is 16 amino acids. Trimming left V 5 bases short and J 4 bases short, with 18 bases between. Germline CDR1 is SGHVS and CDR2 is FQNEAQ. CDR3 bases: TGTGCCAGCAGCCCGCCGGAGGTAACGGTTTACAATGAGCAGTTCTTC. Its protein is CASSPPEVTVYNEQFF.

The CDR3 bases are TGTGCCAGTAGTATGGAAGGGATTTACAACGAGCAGTACTTC. Translation: CASSMEGIYNEQYF. This sequence joins TRBV19 and TRBJ2-7; D is unresolved. Germline V gives CDR1 LNHDA, CDR2 SQIVND (reference sequence). The V end was cut by 3 bases, the J end by 5 bases, with 14 bases between. There are 14 residues in the CDR3.

The V and J genes are TRBV19 and TRBJ1-1; tentative D call: TRBD1 (6 bases). V dropped 1 base and J dropped 1 base, with 13 bases sitting between them. Germline V CDR1 and CDR2: LNHDA, SQIVND (reference sequence). The CDR3 extends over 16 amino acids. The CDR3 coding sequence is TGTGCCAGTAGTATAGCCCCCCTACAGGGGAACACTGAAGCTTTCTTT. Protein: CASSIAPLQGNTEAFF.

In this sample, this clonotype turned up a few times. The chain uses TRBV29-1 and TRBJ2-1, with 13 bases identical to TRBD2. The CDR3 is 17 residues long. The V segment lost 2 bases and the J segment 0 bases; nucleotides outside the gene matches: 4. CDR1 SQVTM and CDR2 ANQGSEA come from the germline V gene. CDR3 region: CSVELGTSGVSYNEQFF. The CDR3 DNA is TGCAGCGTTGAACTCGGGACTAGCGGGGTCTCCTACAATGAGCAGTTCTTC.

The chain recombines TRBV4-1 with TRBJ1-1; D call uncertain. Trimming stripped 4 bases from V and 5 bases from J, with 14 bases between. The CDR3 extends over 14 amino acids. Germline CDR1 is MGHRA and CDR2 is YSYEKL. The CDR3 is CASSPGDRLTEAFF. CDR3 bases: TGCGCCAGCAGCCCGGGTGACCGATTGACTGAAGCTTTCTTT.

J is TRBJ1-2 and V is TRBV6-2 or TRBV6-3; 9 nucleotides match TRBD1. Germline-derived CDR1 and CDR2 are MNHEY and SVGEGT. The junction had 5 bases not matched to a gene; V was cut back by 2 bases and J by 10 bases. This CDR3 is built from 13 residues. The CDR3 DNA reads TGTGCCAGCAGTTACGGGACAGGGAGTGCCTACACCTTC. Encoded protein: CASSYGTGSAYTF.

This clonotype was seen only a few times. The rearrangement joins TRBV20-1 to TRBJ2-7; no reliable D call. The CDR3 runs 13 residues. Trimming removed 6 bases from V and 5 bases from J, with 17 bases in between. Germline loops: CDR1 DFQATT, CDR2 SNEGSKA (reference sequence). The CDR3 DNA sequence: TGCAGTGCCTTCACACTGGGAATCAACGAGCAGTACTTC. Amino acids: CSAFTLGINEQYF.

This clonotype was observed at least ten times. The V call is TRBV28, the J call TRBJ1-3; D might be TRBD1 (5 bases). Trimming left V 7 bases short and J 5 bases short, with 21 bases between. Germline values: CDR1 MDHEN, CDR2 SYDVKM. The CDR3 length is 16 residues. The CDR3 protein is CASTGGGRDPRNTIYF. The CDR3 nucleotides are TGTGCCAGCACCGGCGGGGGACGGGACCCAAGAAACACCATATATTTT.

There are many counts of this clonotype. J is TRBJ1-2 and V is TRBV6-6; D gene uncertain. This CDR3 is built from 15 residues. V was cut by 2 bases and J by 6 bases, with 16 bases left in between. The germline gives CDR1 MNHNY, CDR2 SVGAGI (reference sequence). CDR3: CASSYGEGSRDGYTF. CDR3 coding DNA: TGTGCCAGCAGTTACGGAGAAGGATCCCGGGATGGCTACACCTTC.

The sample holds many counts of this clonotype. The chain couples TRBV7-6 to TRBJ2-2; D is undetermined. Germline V gives CDR1 SGHVS, CDR2 FNYEAQ. This CDR3 comprises 14 residues. V lost 2 bases to trimming and J lost 0 bases, with 4 bases between them. CDR3 in DNA: TGTGCCAGCAGCTTATACGCGAACACCGGGGAGCTGTTTTTT. This codes for CASSLYANTGELFF.

The chain uses TRBV7-9 and TRBJ1-1; D may be TRBD1 (6 bases). This CDR3 is built from 16 residues. V lost 5 bases and J 5 bases, leaving 21 bases between the germline ends. The germline V gene has CDR1 SEHNR and CDR2 FQNEAQ (reference sequence). Written as DNA, the CDR3 is TGTGCCAGCAGCCCGTTGGGGGGGCTTGGAGGGACTGAAGCTTTCTTT. It specifies CASSPLGGLGGTEAFF. The variable domain in full, completed from reference TRBV7-9 and TRBJ1-1, reads DTGVSQNPRHKITKRGQNVTFRCDPISEHNRLYWYRQTLGQGPEFLTYFQNEAQLEKSRLLSDRFSAERPKGSFSTLEIQRTEQGDSAMYLCASSPLGGLGGTEAFFGQGTRLTVV.

The CDR3: CASTQGGRIYEQYF. The DNA for the CDR3 is TGTGCCAGCACCCAGGGGGGGCGCATCTACGAGCAGTACTTC. The chain carries TRBV7-8 and TRBJ2-7; D possibly uses TRBD1 or TRBD2 (7 bases each). The CDR3 is 14 amino acids. V lost 7 bases and J lost 3, with 16 bases in between. Per the germline V gene, CDR1 is SGHVS and CDR2 is FQNEAQ.

V usage is TRBV29-1 and J usage is TRBJ2-7; TRBD1 agrees at 10 bases. Per germline, CDR1 SQVTM and CDR2 ANQGSEA. CDR3 length: 14 amino acids. After removal of 6 bases from V and 1 base from J, the junction contained 6 bases not matched to a gene. CDR3 bases: TGCAGCGTCGCCGGGACAGGGGTATCCTACGAGCAGTACTTC. This gives the protein CSVAGTGVSYEQYF.

This clonotype has ten or more counts. This sequence joins TRBV7-8 and TRBJ1-4; 9 bases are a match to TRBD1. With 3 bases clipped from V and 13 bases from J, the junction kept 6 bases outside the gene matches. The CDR3 length is 13 residues. CDR1 is SGHVS and CDR2 is FQNEAQ in the germline V gene. Written as DNA, the CDR3 is TGTGCCAGCAGCTTCAAACAGGGGGCAGGACTGTTTTTT. Encoded protein: CASSFKQGAGLFF.

The sample holds many counts of this clonotype. The chain has TRBV7-9 and TRBJ2-3; 11 bases agree with TRBD1. The germline V gene encodes CDR1 SEHNR and CDR2 FQNEAQ (reference sequence). With V trimmed by 3 bases and J by 5 bases, 7 bases remained unmatched. The CDR3 is 16 residues long. Written as DNA, the CDR3 is TGTGCCAGCAGCTTTCCCTGGGGGACAGGGGGAGATACGCAGTATTTT. It yields the protein CASSFPWGTGGDTQYF.

This clonotype was counted ten times or more. The chain uses TRBV12-3 or TRBV12-4 and TRBJ2-7; 8 bases map to TRBD2. This CDR3 comprises 14 residues. The V and J ends lost 6 bases and 3 bases, in that order; junction bases with no gene match: 7. The CDR3 coding sequence is TGTGCCAGCAGATATAGCGGGAACTACTACGAGCAGTACTTC. The encoded protein is CASRYSGNYYEQYF.

The chain joins TRBV7-8 to TRBJ2-2; D gene unclear. The germline V and J ends were trimmed by 6 bases and 1 base, with 9 bases remaining between them. Germline loops: CDR1 SGHVS, CDR2 FQNEAQ. The CDR3 has 14 residues. The CDR3 DNA follows: TGTGCCAGCAGGATGGGTCGGAACACCGGGGAGCTGTTTTTT. As protein: CASRMGRNTGELFF.

This clonotype was observed at least ten times. V is TRBV7-2 and J is TRBJ2-1, with a tentative D call TRBD2 (7 bases). V was trimmed by 1 base and J by 4 bases, leaving 14 bases between them. The CDR3 has 16 residues. CDR1 and CDR2 from the germline V gene are SGHTA and FQGNSA. CDR3 coding DNA: TGTGCCAGCAGCTTAGAGGCGGGGGCCCTTTACAATGAGCAGTTCTTC. Translation gives CASSLEAGALYNEQFF.

By proportion, this clonotype is large (0.1 to 1%). The chain recombines TRBV12-3 or TRBV12-4 with TRBJ1-4; no firm D call. The CDR3 spans 14 residues. V lost 7 bases, J lost 8 bases, and 17 bases lay in between. The DNA of the CDR3 is TGTGCCAGCACGGACGAGGACCTTGGGGAAAAACTGTTTTTT. Its protein product is CASTDEDLGEKLFF.